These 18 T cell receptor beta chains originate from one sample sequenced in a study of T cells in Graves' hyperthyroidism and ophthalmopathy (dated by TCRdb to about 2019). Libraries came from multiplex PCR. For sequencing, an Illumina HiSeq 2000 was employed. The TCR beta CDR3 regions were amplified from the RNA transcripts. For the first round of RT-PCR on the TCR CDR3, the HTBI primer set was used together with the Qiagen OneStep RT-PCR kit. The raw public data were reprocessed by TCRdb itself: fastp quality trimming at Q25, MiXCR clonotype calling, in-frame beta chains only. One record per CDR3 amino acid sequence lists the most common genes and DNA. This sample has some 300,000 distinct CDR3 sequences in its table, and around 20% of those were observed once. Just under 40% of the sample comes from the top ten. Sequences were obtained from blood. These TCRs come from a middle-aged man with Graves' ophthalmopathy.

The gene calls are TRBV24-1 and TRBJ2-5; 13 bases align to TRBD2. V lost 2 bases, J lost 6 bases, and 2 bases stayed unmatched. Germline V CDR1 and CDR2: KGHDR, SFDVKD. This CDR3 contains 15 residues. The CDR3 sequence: CATSDWTSGSQTQYF. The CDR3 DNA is TGTGCCACCAGTGATTGGACTAGCGGGAGCCAGACCCAGTACTTC.

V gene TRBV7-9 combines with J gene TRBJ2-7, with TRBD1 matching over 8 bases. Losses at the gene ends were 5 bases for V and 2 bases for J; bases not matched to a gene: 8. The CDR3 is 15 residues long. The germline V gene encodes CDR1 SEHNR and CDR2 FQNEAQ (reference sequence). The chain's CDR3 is CASSPTGTGTYEQYF. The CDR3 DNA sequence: TGTGCCAGCAGCCCAACCGGGACAGGAACCTACGAGCAGTACTTC.

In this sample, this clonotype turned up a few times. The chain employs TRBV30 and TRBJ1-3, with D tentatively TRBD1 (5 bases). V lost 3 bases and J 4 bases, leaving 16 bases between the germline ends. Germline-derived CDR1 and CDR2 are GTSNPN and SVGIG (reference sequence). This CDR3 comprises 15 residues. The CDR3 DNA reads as TGTGCCTGGAGCCCTAGGAACAGGCTAGGAAACACCATATATTTT. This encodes CAWSPRNRLGNTIYF.

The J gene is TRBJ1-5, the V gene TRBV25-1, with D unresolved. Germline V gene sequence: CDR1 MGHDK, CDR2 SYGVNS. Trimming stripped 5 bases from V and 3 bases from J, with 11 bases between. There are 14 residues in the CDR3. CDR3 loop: CASSSIGSNQPQHF. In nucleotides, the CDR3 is TGTGCCAGCAGTTCTATAGGATCCAATCAGCCCCAGCATTTT.

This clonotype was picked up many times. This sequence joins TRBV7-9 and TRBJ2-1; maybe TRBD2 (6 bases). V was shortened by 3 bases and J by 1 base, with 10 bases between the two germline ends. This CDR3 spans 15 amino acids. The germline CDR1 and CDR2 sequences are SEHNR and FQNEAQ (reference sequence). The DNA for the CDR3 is TGTGCCAGCAGCTTCCGACTAGGTTCCTACAATGAGCAGTTCTTC. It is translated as CASSFRLGSYNEQFF.

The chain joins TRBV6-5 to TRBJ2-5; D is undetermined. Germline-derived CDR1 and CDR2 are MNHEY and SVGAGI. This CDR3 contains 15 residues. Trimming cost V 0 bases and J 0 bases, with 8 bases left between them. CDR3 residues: CASSYSIGHQETQYF. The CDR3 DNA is TGTGCCAGCAGTTACTCGATAGGACACCAAGAGACCCAGTACTTC.

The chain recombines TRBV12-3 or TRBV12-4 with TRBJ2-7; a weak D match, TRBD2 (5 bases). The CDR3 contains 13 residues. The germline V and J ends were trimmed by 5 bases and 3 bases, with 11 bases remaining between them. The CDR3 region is CASSVGNRYEQYF. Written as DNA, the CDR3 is TGTGCCAGCAGTGTCGGGAACCGCTACGAGCAGTACTTC.

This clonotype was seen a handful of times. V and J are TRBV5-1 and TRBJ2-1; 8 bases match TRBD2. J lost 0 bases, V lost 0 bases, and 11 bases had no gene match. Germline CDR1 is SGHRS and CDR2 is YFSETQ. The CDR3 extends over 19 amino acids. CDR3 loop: CASSLVRTSTPISYNEQFF. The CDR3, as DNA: TGCGCCAGCAGCTTGGTACGGACTAGCACACCTATCTCCTACAATGAGCAGTTCTTC.

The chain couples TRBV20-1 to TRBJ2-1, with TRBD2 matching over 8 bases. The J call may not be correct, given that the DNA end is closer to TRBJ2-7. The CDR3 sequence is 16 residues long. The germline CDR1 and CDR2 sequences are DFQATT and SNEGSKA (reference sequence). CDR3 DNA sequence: TGCAGTGCTAGGGATCCTTCAGCGGGAGCCTACAATGAGCAGTACTTC. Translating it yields CSARDPSAGAYNEQYF.

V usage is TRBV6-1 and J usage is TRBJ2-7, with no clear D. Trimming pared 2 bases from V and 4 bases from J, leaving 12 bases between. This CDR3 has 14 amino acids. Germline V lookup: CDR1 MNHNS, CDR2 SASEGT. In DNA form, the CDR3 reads TGTGCCAGCAGTGAAAGTCTGGGTTTATACGAGCAGTACTTC. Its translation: CASSESLGLYEQYF.

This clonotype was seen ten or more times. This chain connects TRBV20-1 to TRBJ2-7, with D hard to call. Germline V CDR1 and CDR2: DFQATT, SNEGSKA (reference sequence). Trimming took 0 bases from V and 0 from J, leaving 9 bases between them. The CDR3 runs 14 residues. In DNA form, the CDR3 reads TGCAGTGCTAGAGAAGTTATTCACTCCTACGAGCAGTACTTC. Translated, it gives CSAREVIHSYEQYF.

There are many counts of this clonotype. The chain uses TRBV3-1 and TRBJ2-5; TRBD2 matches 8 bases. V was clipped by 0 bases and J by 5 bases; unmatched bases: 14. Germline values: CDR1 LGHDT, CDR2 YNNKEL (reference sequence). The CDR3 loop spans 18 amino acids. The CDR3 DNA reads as TGTGCCAGCAGCCAAGAACTTCAGCGGGAGCTGGTCGTGGAGACCCAGTACTTC. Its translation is CASSQELQRELVVETQYF.

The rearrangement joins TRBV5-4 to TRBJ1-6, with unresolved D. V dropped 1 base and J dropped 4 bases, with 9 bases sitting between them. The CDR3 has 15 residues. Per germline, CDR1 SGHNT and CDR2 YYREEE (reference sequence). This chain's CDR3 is CASSLKGVYNSPLHF. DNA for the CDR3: TGTGCCAGCAGCTTGAAGGGAGTTTATAATTCACCCCTCCACTTT.

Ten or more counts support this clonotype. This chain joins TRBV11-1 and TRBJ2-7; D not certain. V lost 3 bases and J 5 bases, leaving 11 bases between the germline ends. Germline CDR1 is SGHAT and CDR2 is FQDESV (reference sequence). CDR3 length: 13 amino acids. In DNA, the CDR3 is TGTGCCAGCAGCTTCCAGGAGTGGGACGAGCAGTACTTC. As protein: CASSFQEWDEQYF.

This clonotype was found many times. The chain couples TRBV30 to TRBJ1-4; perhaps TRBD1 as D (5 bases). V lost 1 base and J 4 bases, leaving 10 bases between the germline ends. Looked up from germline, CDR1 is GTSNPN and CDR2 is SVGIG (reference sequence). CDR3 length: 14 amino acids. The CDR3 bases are TGTGCCTGGAGTGGGGCCGGGGGTAATGAAAAACTGTTTTTT. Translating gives CAWSGAGGNEKLFF.

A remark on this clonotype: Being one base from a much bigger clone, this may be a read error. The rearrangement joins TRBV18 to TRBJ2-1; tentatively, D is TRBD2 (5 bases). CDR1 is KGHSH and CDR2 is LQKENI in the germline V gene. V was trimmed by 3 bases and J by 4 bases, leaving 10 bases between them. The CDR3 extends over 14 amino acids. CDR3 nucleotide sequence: TGTGCCAGCTCACCGGGAATAGCGTACAATGAGCAGTTCTTC. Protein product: CASSPGIAYNEQFF.

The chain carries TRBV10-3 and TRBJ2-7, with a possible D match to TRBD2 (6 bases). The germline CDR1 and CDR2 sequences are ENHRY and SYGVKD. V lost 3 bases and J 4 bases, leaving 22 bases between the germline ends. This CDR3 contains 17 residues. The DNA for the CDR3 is TGTGCCATCAGTGACCCCATGAACGGGGGTCCCCTATACGAGCAGTACTTC. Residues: CAISDPMNGGPLYEQYF.

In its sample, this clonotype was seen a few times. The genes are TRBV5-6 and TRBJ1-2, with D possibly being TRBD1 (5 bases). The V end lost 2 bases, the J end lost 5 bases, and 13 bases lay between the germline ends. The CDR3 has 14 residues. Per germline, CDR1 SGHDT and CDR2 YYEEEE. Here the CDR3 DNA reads TGTGCCAGCAGCTTAAGGACACCTATATATGGCTACACCTTC. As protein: CASSLRTPIYGYTF. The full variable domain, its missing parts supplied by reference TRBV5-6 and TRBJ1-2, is DAGVTQSPTHLIKTRGQQVTLRCSPKSGHDTVSWYQQALGQGPQFIFQYYEEEERQRGNFPDRFSGHQFPNYSSELNVNALLLGDSALYLCASSLRTPIYGYTFGSGTRLTVV.